A single sample is the source of the 16 T cell receptor beta chains below, sequenced in a study of T cell responses to AZD1222 COVID-19 vaccine. The repertoire was sequenced with immunoSEQ multiplex PCR; TCRdb's copy has only in-frame clones and lacks some. The data hold more than 140,000 clones, with around 88% observed a single time. The sample was peripheral blood, taken on day 0 of AZD1222 vaccination. The source is an adult in good health.

This clone was observed once. The rearrangement uses TRBV30 and TRBJ2-7; 8 nucleotides line up with TRBD2. The CDR3 consists of 15 residues. Losses at the gene ends were 0 bases for V and 6 bases for J; bases not matched to a gene: 10. Germline lookup yields CDR1 GTSNPN and CDR2 SVGIG (reference sequence). CDR3 sequence (DNA): TGTGCCTGGAGTGTACCCAGCGGGAGTTCTCGCGAGCAGTACTTC. The encoded protein is CAWSVPSGSSREQYF.

The J gene is TRBJ2-5, the V gene TRBV28; TRBD1 aligns across 7 bases. This CDR3 is 14 amino acids long. Germline assignment: CDR1 MDHEN and CDR2 SYDVKM. The J segment lost 1 base and the V segment lost 11 bases, leaving 10 bases of the junction unmatched. CDR3 sequence (DNA): TGTGCCTCACAAAAGGGACAGCTCCAAGAGACCCAGTACTTC. Translated, it gives CASQKGQLQETQYF. Full variable domain (missing parts from reference TRBV28 and TRBJ2-5): DVKVTQSSRYLVKRTGEKVFLECVQDMDHENMFWYRQDPGLGLRLIYFSYDVKMKEKGDIPEGYSVSREKKERFSLILESASTNQTSMYLCASQKGQLQETQYFGPGTRLLVL.

This clone showed up just once. V gene TRBV11-3 combines with J gene TRBJ2-1, with 8 bases identical to TRBD2. This CDR3 has 14 amino acids. The trim removed 2 bases at V and 7 bases at J, leaving 4 bases unmatched. Germline V gene sequence: CDR1 SGHNT, CDR2 YENEEA. In DNA, the CDR3 is TGTGCCAGCAGCTTAAGCGGGAGACTAAATGAGCAGTTCTTC. Residues: CASSLSGRLNEQFF.

The CDR3 loop reads CASSDSSVPETQYF. CDR3 sequence (DNA): TGTGCCAGCAGTGATAGTTCGGTTCCAGAGACCCAGTACTTC. The V and J genes are TRBV27 and TRBJ2-5; no reliable D call. Trimming pared 5 bases from V and 4 bases from J, leaving 14 bases between. The CDR3 has 14 residues. Germline CDR1 reads MNHEY; CDR2 reads SMNVEV (reference sequence).

This chain connects TRBV28 to TRBJ1-5; D ambiguous. Trimming removed 6 bases from V and 0 bases from J, with 15 bases in between. Germline V CDR1 and CDR2: MDHEN, SYDVKM. The CDR3 runs 16 residues. The CDR3 loop reads CASRPSLRGSNQPQHF. CDR3 bases: TGTGCCAGCAGACCGTCCTTACGGGGTAGCAATCAGCCCCAGCATTTT.

The V gene is TRBV7-9, the J gene TRBJ1-6; D is unresolved. Germline V gives CDR1 SEHNR, CDR2 FQNEAQ (reference sequence). V lost 1 base and J 10 bases, leaving 11 bases between the germline ends. CDR3 length: 14 residues. The CDR3 nucleotides are TGTGCCAGCAGCTTAGAGTTCTTTGGGTCACCCCTCCACTTT. Protein sequence: CASSLEFFGSPLHF.

The chain joins TRBV19 to TRBJ1-3; D is possibly TRBD1 (6 bases). Trimming shortened V by 7 bases and J by 0 bases, and 13 bases separated the two germline ends. The germline V gene encodes CDR1 LNHDA and CDR2 SQIVND (reference sequence). The CDR3 sequence is 15 residues long. The CDR3 sequence: CASTQGLLSGNTIYF. The DNA of the CDR3 is TGTGCCAGTACTCAGGGGTTACTCTCTGGAAACACCATATATTTT.

This chain connects TRBV13 to TRBJ2-3, with unresolved D. The germline V and J ends were trimmed by 5 bases and 2 bases, with 20 bases remaining between them. The CDR3 is made up of 17 amino acids. From germline, CDR1 is PRHDT and CDR2 FYEKMQ (reference sequence). The CDR3 DNA is TGTGCCAGCAGCCGAGCCCCCCCCCAAGTCACCACAGATACGCAGTATTTT. It encodes CASSRAPPQVTTDTQYF.

The CDR3 DNA reads as TGTGCCAGCAGCGTAGCTGAAGTCTCTGGAAACACCATATATTTT. This sequence encodes CASSVAEVSGNTIYF. This sequence joins TRBV9 and TRBJ1-3; D remains unclear. CDR1 and CDR2 (germline): SGDLS, YYNGEE. The CDR3 has 15 residues. The V end lost 0 bases, the J end lost 0 bases, and 7 bases lay between the germline ends.

The chain joins TRBV18 to TRBJ1-1, with 10 bases identical to TRBD1. The germline gives CDR1 KGHSH, CDR2 LQKENI. J was trimmed by 0 bases and V by 8 bases; bases with no gene match: 6. The CDR3 totals 15 residues. For the CDR3, the DNA is TGTGCCAGCACTCCGGGGACAGGGGTGAACACTGAAGCTTTCTTT. This sequence encodes CASTPGTGVNTEAFF.

The chain uses TRBV7-2 and TRBJ2-2; D is possibly TRBD2 (5 bases). The V and J ends lost 1 base and 5 bases respectively, with 11 bases between them. This CDR3 comprises 15 residues. Germline CDR1 reads SGHTA; CDR2 reads FQGNSA. Here the CDR3 reads CASSLGLRGTGELFF. The CDR3 DNA is TGTGCCAGCAGCTTAGGCCTCCGCGGGACCGGGGAGCTGTTTTTT. Drawing the rest from reference TRBV7-2 and TRBJ2-2, the complete variable domain is GAGVSQSPSNKVTEKGKDVELRCDPISGHTALYWYRQSLGQGLEFLIYFQGNSAPDKSGLPSDRFSAERTGGSVSTLTIQRTQQEDSAVYLCASSLGLRGTGELFFGEGSRLTVL.

V usage is TRBV30 and J usage is TRBJ2-5; 8 positions match TRBD2. Germline loops: CDR1 GTSNPN, CDR2 SVGIG (reference sequence). The trim removed 0 bases at V and 2 bases at J, leaving 5 bases unmatched. The CDR3 has 15 residues. As DNA, the CDR3 is TGTGCCTGGAGTGTACGGGGGGGAATACAAGAGACCCAGTACTTC. This translates into CAWSVRGGIQETQYF.

The chain is built from TRBV18 and TRBJ2-5; D is unresolved. The CDR3 totals 11 residues. Germline CDR1 and CDR2: KGHSH and LQKENI. Trimming stripped 3 bases from V and 5 bases from J, with 4 bases between. The CDR3 DNA is TGTGCCAGCTCACCCGTGGAGACCCAGTACTTC. Translating gives CASSPVETQYF.

This clone was found a few times. The CDR3 DNA reads as TGTGCCAGCAGCCCCTACATAGCGGGAGCGGGACCTTACAATGAGCAGTTCTTC. Translated: CASSPYIAGAGPYNEQFF. J is TRBJ2-1 and V is TRBV7-2, with 9 nucleotides matching TRBD2. Germline V lookup: CDR1 SGHTA, CDR2 FQGNSA. This CDR3 spans 18 amino acids. After removal of 5 bases from V and 4 bases from J, the junction contained 15 bases not matched to a gene. Together with reference TRBV7-2 and TRBJ2-1, the CDR3 gives the full variable domain: GAGVSQSPSNKVTEKGKDVELRCDPISGHTALYWYRQSLGQGLEFLIYFQGNSAPDKSGLPSDRFSAERTGGSVSTLTIQRTQQEDSAVYLCASSPYIAGAGPYNEQFFGPGTRLTVL.

V usage is TRBV11-3 and J usage is TRBJ1-2; TRBD1 matches 10 bases. Trimming took 4 bases from V and 8 from J; bases not matched to a gene: 10. The V gene's germline CDR1 is SGHNT and CDR2 YENEEA. The length of the CDR3 is 15 residues. The CDR3: CASSSGRDRGRGYTF. DNA of the CDR3: TGTGCCAGCAGCTCCGGTCGGGACAGGGGTAGAGGCTACACCTTC.

The chain carries TRBV5-8 and TRBJ1-1; no clear D. Per germline, CDR1 SGHTS and CDR2 YDEGEE. V dropped 0 bases and J dropped 0 bases, with 9 bases sitting between them. The CDR3 spans 15 residues. CDR3 protein: CASSLGPGMNTEAFF. The CDR3 DNA follows: TGTGCCAGCAGCTTGGGGCCGGGAATGAACACTGAAGCTTTCTTT.